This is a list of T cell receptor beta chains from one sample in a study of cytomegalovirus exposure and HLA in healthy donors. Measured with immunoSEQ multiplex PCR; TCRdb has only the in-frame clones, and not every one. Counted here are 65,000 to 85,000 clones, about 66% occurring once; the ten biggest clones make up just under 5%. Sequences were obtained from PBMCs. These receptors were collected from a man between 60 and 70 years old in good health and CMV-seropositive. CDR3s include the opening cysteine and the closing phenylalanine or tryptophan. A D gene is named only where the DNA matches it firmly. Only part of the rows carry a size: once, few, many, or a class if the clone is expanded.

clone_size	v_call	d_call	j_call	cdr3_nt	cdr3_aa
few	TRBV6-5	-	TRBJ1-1	TGTGCCAGCAGTTGGGCGGGACGTGGCACTGAAGCTTTCTTT	CASSWAGRGTEAFF
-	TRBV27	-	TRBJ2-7	TGTGCCAGCAGTTTAGGCGGCCAAGCCTACGAGCAGTACTTC	CASSLGGQAYEQYF
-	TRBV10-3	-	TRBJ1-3	TGTGCCATCAGTGAGTCGGCAGGGCGAGGAAACACCATATATTTT	CAISESAGRGNTIYF
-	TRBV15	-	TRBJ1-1	TGTGCCACCAGCAGAGATCAGGGCACTGAAGCTTTCTTT	CATSRDQGTEAFF
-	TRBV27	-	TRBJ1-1	TGTGCCAGCAGTTTACAGGGCCTGAACACTGAAGCTTTCTTT	CASSLQGLNTEAFF
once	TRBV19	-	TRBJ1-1	TGTGCCAGTAGTAAGGGGGAAGGAAGGACTGAAGCTTTCTTT	CASSKGEGRTEAFF
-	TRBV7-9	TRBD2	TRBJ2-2	TGTTCCAGCAGCTTACCCGGGAGGGGGGAGCTGTTTTTT	CSSSLPGRGELFF
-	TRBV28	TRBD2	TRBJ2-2	TGTGCCGGCAGTCATTTAGCGGGAGAGTGGACCGGGGAGCTGTTTTTT	CAGSHLAGEWTGELFF
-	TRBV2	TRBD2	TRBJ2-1	TGTGCCAGCACCGGACTAGCGGGGGGGGATGAGCAGTTCTTC	CASTGLAGGDEQFF
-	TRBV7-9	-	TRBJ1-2	TGTGCCAGCAGCTCCCTACAGGGTAATCATGGCTACACCTTC	CASSSLQGNHGYTF
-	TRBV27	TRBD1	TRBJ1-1	TGTGCCAGCAGTTTAAGGGGGCTGAACACTGAAGCTTTCTTT	CASSLRGLNTEAFF
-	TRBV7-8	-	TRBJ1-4	TGTGCCAGCAGCTTAGCGGGCTGGGTCTCGAATGAAAAACTGTTTTTT	CASSLAGWVSNEKLFF
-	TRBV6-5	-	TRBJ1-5	TGTGCCAGCCGGACGGGGAATCAGCCCCAGCATTTT	CASRTGNQPQHF
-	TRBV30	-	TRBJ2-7	TGTGCCTGGAGTGTAAAAGGCGGGATAAAGTCCTACGAGCAGTACTTC	CAWSVKGGIKSYEQYF
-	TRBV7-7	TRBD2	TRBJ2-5	TGTGCCAGCAGCTCGGGGCCCTGGGGGGGACAAGAGACCCAGTACTTC	CASSSGPWGGQETQYF
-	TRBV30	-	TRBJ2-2	TGTGCCTGGAGTGTTCGGCCGGACATCACCGGGGAGCTGTTTTTT	CAWSVRPDITGELFF
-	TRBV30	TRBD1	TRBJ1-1	TGTGCCTGGGGCAAGACAGGGAAAGATTTTATGAACACTGAAGCTTTCTTT	CAWGKTGKDFMNTEAFF
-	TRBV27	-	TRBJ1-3	TGTGCCAGCAGTTCGGGACCGGGGGTTGGAAACACCATATATTTT	CASSSGPGVGNTIYF
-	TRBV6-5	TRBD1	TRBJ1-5	TGTGCCAGCAGTTACGGGCAGGGGGTTCAGCCCCAGCATTTT	CASSYGQGVQPQHF
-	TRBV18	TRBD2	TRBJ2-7	TGTGCCAGCTCTCCGGGACTAGCGGGATCCTACGAGCAGTACTTC	CASSPGLAGSYEQYF
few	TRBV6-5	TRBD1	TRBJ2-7	TGTGCCAGCAAAGGACAGGTGGAATCCTACGAGCAGTACTTC	CASKGQVESYEQYF
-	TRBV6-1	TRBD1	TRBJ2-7	TGTGCCAGCAGTGCGGACAGGGGGTACGAGCAGTACTTC	CASSADRGYEQYF
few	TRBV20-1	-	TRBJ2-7	TGCAGTGCTATCTTAGTTAGCGAGCAGTACTTC	CSAILVSEQYF
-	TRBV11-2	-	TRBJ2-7	TGTGCCAGCAGCTTCGGACAGCACTACGAGCAGTACTTC	CASSFGQHYEQYF
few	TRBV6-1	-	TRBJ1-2	TGTGCCAGCAGTGCGGGTAGTGACTATGGCTACACCTTC	CASSAGSDYGYTF
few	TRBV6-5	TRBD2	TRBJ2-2	TGTGCCAGCAGTTACGGGAGCGGGGCCGGGGAGCTGTTTTTT	CASSYGSGAGELFF
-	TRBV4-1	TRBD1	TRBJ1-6	TGCGCCAGCAGTCTCGCAGGGGGCCAAAATTCACCCCTCCACTTT	CASSLAGGQNSPLHF
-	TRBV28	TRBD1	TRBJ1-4	TGTGCCAGCAGCTCCGGGACAGTTAATGAAAAACTGTTTTTT	CASSSGTVNEKLFF
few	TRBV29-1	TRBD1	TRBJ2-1	TGCAGCGTTGTGACTGGTGACAGGGATCAGTTCTTC	CSVVTGDRDQFF
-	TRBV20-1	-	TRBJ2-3	TGCAGTGCTCTAGCCGGGGATACGCAGTATTTT	CSALAGDTQYF
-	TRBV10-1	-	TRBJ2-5	TGCGCCAGCAGTGCGGGGAGGGAGACCCAGTACTTC	CASSAGRETQYF
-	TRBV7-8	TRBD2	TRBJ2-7	TGTGCCAGCAGCCCCGGGACTAGCGGGAGGCTGGCCTACGAGCAGTACTTC	CASSPGTSGRLAYEQYF
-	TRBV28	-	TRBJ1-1	TGTGCCAGCAGTTTGGACAGCGACATGAACACTGAAGCTTTCTTT	CASSLDSDMNTEAFF
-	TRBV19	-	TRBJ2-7	TGTGCCAGTAGTAGACAGGTATTAGTCGAGCAGTACTTC	CASSRQVLVEQYF
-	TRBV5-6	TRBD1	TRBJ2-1	TGTGCCAGCAGCTTGTCATCAGGGGGCTTACTATACAATGAGCAGTTCTTC	CASSLSSGGLLYNEQFF
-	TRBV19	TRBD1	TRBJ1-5	TGTGCCAGTAGTAGACAGGGGCCCCAGCCCCAGCATTTT	CASSRQGPQPQHF
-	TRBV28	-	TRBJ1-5	TGTGCCAGCAGTTTAGGGCAGGGGTTTCGGCAGCCCCAGCATTTT	CASSLGQGFRQPQHF
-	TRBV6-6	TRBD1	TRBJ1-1	TGTGCCAGCAGTCCGTGGACAGGGGTTAGCACTGAAGCTTTCTTT	CASSPWTGVSTEAFF
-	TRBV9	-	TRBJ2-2	TGTGCCAGCAGCCTCCGACAGGGAGGCACCGGGGAGCTGTTTTTT	CASSLRQGGTGELFF
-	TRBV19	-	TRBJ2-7	TGTGCCAGTAGTATTGCGGTCTCCTACGAGCAGTACTTC	CASSIAVSYEQYF